A single sample gave rise to the 26 T cell receptor beta chains below, sequenced in a study of graft-versus-host responses after intestinal transplantation. Assay used: immunoSEQ multiplex PCR; TCRdb lists only in-frame clones, some missing. The repertoire holds tens of thousands of clones, with around 96% as singletons. This material consisted of PBMCs, taken 16 days after intestinal transplant. These receptors came from a human patient who received an intestinal transplant, so some T cells may come from the graft donor.

This chain joins TRBV7-9 and TRBJ2-7, with TRBD2 matching over 7 bases. The V gene's germline CDR1 is SEHNR and CDR2 FQNEAQ (reference sequence). This CDR3 is built from 14 residues. The J segment lost 2 bases and the V segment lost 3 bases, leaving 4 bases of the junction unmatched. The CDR3 region is CASSFQGGAYEQYF. In nucleotides, the CDR3 is TGTGCCAGCAGCTTCCAGGGAGGGGCCTACGAGCAGTACTTC.

The CDR3 reads CASSLTTVASSYNEQFF. The CDR3 DNA reads TGTGCCAGCAGCTTAACAACGGTAGCGAGCTCCTACAATGAGCAGTTCTTC. The chain joins TRBV7-6 to TRBJ2-1; perhaps TRBD2 as D (5 bases). V lost 2 bases to trimming and J lost 0 bases, with 14 bases between them. The CDR3 totals 17 residues. CDR1 and CDR2 (germline): SGHVS, FNYEAQ.

The chain links TRBV28 to TRBJ2-2, with D possibly TRBD2 on 5 matching bases. The germline V gene has CDR1 MDHEN and CDR2 SYDVKM. The germline V and J ends were trimmed by 4 bases and 0 bases, with 9 bases remaining between them. CDR3 size: 15 residues. The CDR3 loop is CASSSPGTNTGELFF. As DNA, the CDR3 is TGTGCCAGCAGTTCCCCGGGGACGAACACCGGGGAGCTGTTTTTT. Filled out from reference TRBV28 and TRBJ2-2, the complete variable domain reads DVKVTQSSRYLVKRTGEKVFLECVQDMDHENMFWYRQDPGLGLRLIYFSYDVKMKEKGDIPEGYSVSREKKERFSLILESASTNQTSMYLCASSSPGTNTGELFFGEGSRLTVL.

The J gene is TRBJ2-1, the V gene TRBV19; D gene unclear. From germline, CDR1 is LNHDA and CDR2 SQIVND (reference sequence). This CDR3 has 16 residues. Trimming shortened V by 5 bases and J by 3 bases, and 17 bases separated the two germline ends. The chain's CDR3 is CASSGRPLGYYNEQFF. CDR3 sequence (DNA): TGTGCCAGTAGTGGACGGCCTCTGGGGTACTACAATGAGCAGTTCTTC.

This clone was seen a handful of times. The chain joins TRBV4-1 to TRBJ1-3, with 10 bases matching TRBD1. There are 15 residues in the CDR3. Trimming removed 3 bases from V and 7 bases from J; junction bases left unmatched: 6. The germline V gene has CDR1 MGHRA and CDR2 YSYEKL. The CDR3 coding sequence is TGCGCCAGCAGCCACCCCGGGACAGGGGAGAACACCATATATTTT. Residues: CASSHPGTGENTIYF.

V is TRBV29-1 and J is TRBJ2-1; 16 positions match TRBD2. This CDR3 comprises 16 residues. V was clipped by 5 bases and J by 9 bases; unmatched bases: 10. Germline-derived CDR1 and CDR2 are SQVTM and ANQGSEA. The CDR3: CSVPTGLAGGGGEQFF. The CDR3 DNA is TGCAGCGTTCCTACGGGACTAGCGGGAGGGGGAGGTGAGCAGTTCTTC.

The chain has TRBV7-2 and TRBJ2-5; D ambiguous. The V gene lost 7 bases and the J gene lost 1 base, with 16 bases spanning the gap. CDR3 length: 15 amino acids. The germline CDR1 and CDR2 sequences are SGHTA and FQGNSA. CDR3 bases: TGTGCCAGCATTTACGGAAGGGCCCTCCAAGAGACCCAGTACTTC. Translation: CASIYGRALQETQYF.

V is TRBV19 and J is TRBJ1-5, with 10 positions matching TRBD1. The V and J ends lost 7 bases and 5 bases, in that order; junction bases with no gene match: 8. CDR1 is LNHDA, CDR2 SQIVND, per germline (reference sequence). The CDR3 runs to 15 residues. CDR3 sequence (DNA): TGTGCCAGTAATAAACGAGGACAGGGGGATCAGCCCCAGCATTTT. Its protein is CASNKRGQGDQPQHF.

This chain joins TRBV6-6 and TRBJ2-5; 11 bases fit TRBD2. This CDR3 is built from 16 residues. The J segment lost 9 bases and the V segment lost 7 bases, leaving 16 bases of the junction unmatched. CDR1 is MNHNY and CDR2 is SVGAGI in the germline V gene (reference sequence). Here the CDR3 reads CASTLQTGPSGRSQYF. The DNA for the CDR3 is TGTGCCAGCACCCTTCAAACGGGGCCTAGCGGGAGGTCCCAGTACTTC.

V usage is TRBV5-6 and J usage is TRBJ2-7, with D possibly matching TRBD2 (5 bases). CDR1 and CDR2 from the germline V gene are SGHDT and YYEEEE. The CDR3 loop spans 16 amino acids. Trimming pared 7 bases from V and 2 bases from J, leaving 22 bases between. CDR3 sequence: CASEGSEVVPTYEQYF. In nucleotides, the CDR3 is TGTGCCAGCGAGGGCAGCGAAGTAGTGCCAACCTACGAGCAGTACTTC. The full variable domain, rest sourced from reference TRBV5-6 and TRBJ2-7, is DAGVTQSPTHLIKTRGQQVTLRCSPKSGHDTVSWYQQALGQGPQFIFQYYEEEERQRGNFPDRFSGHQFPNYSSELNVNALLLGDSALYLCASEGSEVVPTYEQYFGPGTRLTVT.

V usage is TRBV10-3 and J usage is TRBJ2-7, with 10 bases aligning to TRBD1. The V segment lost 6 bases and the J segment 5 bases; nucleotides outside the gene matches: 4. Germline values: CDR1 ENHRY, CDR2 SYGVKD. The CDR3 is 13 residues long. The CDR3 loop reads CAIRRQGADEQYF. The CDR3 nucleotides read TGTGCCATCAGAAGACAGGGGGCCGACGAGCAGTACTTC.

This sequence joins TRBV7-9 and TRBJ2-7; maybe TRBD1 (5 bases). This CDR3 has 14 amino acids. Germline V lookup: CDR1 SEHNR, CDR2 FQNEAQ (reference sequence). Trimming shortened V by 1 base and J by 3 bases, and 10 bases separated the two germline ends. The CDR3 DNA follows: TGTGCCAGCAGCTTAGAGGTCAGGGACTACGAGCAGTACTTC. Encoded protein: CASSLEVRDYEQYF.

This rearrangement joins TRBV7-6 to TRBJ2-7, with 13 bases fitting TRBD2. V shed 1 base, J shed 6 bases, and the junction held 3 bases outside the gene matches. Germline lookup yields CDR1 SGHVS and CDR2 FNYEAQ. CDR3 length: 15 residues. The CDR3 DNA follows: TGTGCCAGCAGCTTAGGGCGACTAGCGGGAGGCGAGCAGTACTTC. It codes for CASSLGRLAGGEQYF.

The V and J genes are TRBV5-8 and TRBJ1-3; 8 bases align to TRBD1. Germline loops: CDR1 SGHTS, CDR2 YDEGEE. The CDR3 spans 17 residues. J gave up 2 bases and V 3 bases, and 10 bases lay outside the gene matches. The DNA of the CDR3 is TGTGCCAGCAGCTCCTGGACAGGGCTGTCAACTGGAAACACCATATATTTT. Translation: CASSSWTGLSTGNTIYF.

The chain couples TRBV29-1 to TRBJ2-3; D is unresolved. The CDR3 is 14 amino acids. Trimming stripped 1 base from V and 6 bases from J, with 14 bases between. Germline V gene sequence: CDR1 SQVTM, CDR2 ANQGSEA. CDR3 in amino acids: CSVEGLPISDTQYF. CDR3 nucleotide sequence: TGCAGCGTTGAAGGCCTCCCAATATCGGATACGCAGTATTTT.

The chain joins TRBV7-2 to TRBJ1-2, with TRBD1 matching over 10 bases. Looked up from germline, CDR1 is SGHTA and CDR2 is FQGNSA. CDR3 length equals 17 residues. The V segment lost 5 bases and the J segment 3 bases; nucleotides outside the gene matches: 12. The CDR3 spells CASSPHQRTGGYYGYTF. DNA of the CDR3: TGTGCCAGCAGCCCCCACCAGCGGACAGGGGGTTACTATGGCTACACCTTC.

This clone was seen only a few times. The chain combines TRBV14 with TRBJ2-1; no firm D call. The CDR3 consists of 13 residues. The germline gives CDR1 SGHDN, CDR2 FVKESK. V was cut by 1 base and J by 4 bases, with 5 bases left in between. This CDR3 reads CASSQGSYNEQFF. CDR3 sequence (DNA): TGTGCCAGCAGCCAAGGGTCGTACAATGAGCAGTTCTTC.

The J gene is TRBJ2-2, the V gene TRBV2; 8 nucleotides align to TRBD2. V lost 5 bases to trimming and J lost 3 bases; unmatched junction nucleotides: 5. Germline values: CDR1 SNHLY, CDR2 FYNNEI. The CDR3 length is 15 residues. The CDR3 region is CASSRLAPHTGELFF. The CDR3 DNA reads as TGTGCCAGCAGTCGACTAGCGCCTCACACCGGGGAGCTGTTTTTT.

The rearrangement links TRBV30 to TRBJ2-1; the match to TRBD1 covers 7 bases. Per the germline V gene, CDR1 is GTSNPN and CDR2 is SVGIG (reference sequence). The CDR3 is made up of 13 amino acids. Unmatched junction bases numbered 6, after V lost 1 base and J lost 9 bases. CDR3 amino acids: CAWSALTGAEQFF. The CDR3, as DNA: TGTGCCTGGAGTGCCTTAACAGGGGCTGAGCAGTTCTTC.

The genes are TRBV5-4 and TRBJ2-5, with a weak D call TRBD2 (6 bases). Trimming shortened V by 4 bases and J by 4 bases, and 8 bases separated the two germline ends. Germline lookup yields CDR1 SGHNT and CDR2 YYREEE (reference sequence). The CDR3 extends over 12 amino acids. In DNA form, the CDR3 reads TGTGCCAGCAGCCGCGGGATAGAGACCCAGTACTTC. Translating gives CASSRGIETQYF.

This sequence joins TRBV6-5 and TRBJ2-7, with 10 nucleotides matching TRBD1. The V and J ends lost 5 bases and 4 bases, in that order; junction bases with no gene match: 8. The CDR3 is 15 amino acids. Germline CDR1 MNHEY, CDR2 SVGAGI. The CDR3 nucleotides are TGTGCCAGCAGTGGGTCGACAGGGGGCAAGTACGAGCAGTACTTC. Translating gives CASSGSTGGKYEQYF.

The V and J genes are TRBV6-5 and TRBJ2-7; tentative D call: TRBD1 (6 bases). Per the germline V gene, CDR1 is MNHEY and CDR2 is SVGAGI. The CDR3 has 13 amino acids. The V and J ends lost 6 bases and 1 base respectively, with 10 bases between them. The CDR3 coding sequence is TGTGCCAGCAGACGGGACATTTCCTACGAGCAGTACTTC. This sequence encodes CASRRDISYEQYF.

Here the CDR3 reads CASSTAVELGEQYF. CDR3 coding DNA: TGTGCCAGCAGTACTGCAGTAGAACTCGGTGAGCAGTACTTC. The chain recombines TRBV2 with TRBJ2-7; no clear D. The CDR3 sequence is 14 residues long. Germline assignment: CDR1 SNHLY and CDR2 FYNNEI. V was shortened by 5 bases and J by 7 bases, with 18 bases between the two germline ends.

The CDR3 DNA sequence: TGCGCCAGCAGCCCGACGACTAGTTACAATGAGCAGTTCTTC. Amino acid sequence: CASSPTTSYNEQFF. This chain links TRBV4-3 with TRBJ2-1; D possibly corresponds to TRBD2 (6 bases). Between the trimmed V and J ends, which lost 4 bases and 4 bases, there was a span of 11 bases. Germline values: CDR1 LGHNA, CDR2 YSLEER. The CDR3 runs 14 residues.

The chain uses TRBV6-6 and TRBJ2-7, with no clear D. The CDR3 contains 14 residues. Germline lookup yields CDR1 MNHNY and CDR2 SVGAGI (reference sequence). Trimming pared 2 bases from V and 1 base from J, leaving 9 bases between. CDR3 loop: CASSYESVSYEQYF. The CDR3 DNA reads TGTGCCAGCAGTTACGAGTCAGTTTCCTACGAGCAGTACTTC.

Written as DNA, the CDR3 is TGTGCCAGCAGCTTGGAAGGTTCTAGCAATCAGCCCCAGCATTTT. Its protein is CASSLEGSSNQPQHF. The chain recombines TRBV5-8 with TRBJ1-5; no clear D gene. The germline V gene encodes CDR1 SGHTS and CDR2 YDEGEE. The CDR3 runs 15 residues. V dropped 0 bases and J dropped 0 bases, with 7 bases sitting between them. Drawing the rest from reference TRBV5-8 and TRBJ1-5, the complete variable domain is EAGVTQSPTHLIKTRGQQATLRCSPISGHTSVYWYQQALGLGLQFLLWYDEGEERNRGNFPPRFSGRQFPNYSSELNVNALELEDSALYLCASSLEGSSNQPQHFGDGTRLSIL.